Presented here are 10 T cell receptor beta chains from one specimen sequenced in a study of blood T cell repertoires in COVID-19 (TCRdb year 2020). Library construction relied on the immunoSEQ multiplex PCR assay. As stored in TCRdb, this immuneACCESS dataset retains in-frame rearrangements with V and J assigned. A fraction of the clones does not appear; measured against another copy, unresolved V genes explain less than half of the discrepancy, and the remainder lacks a known reason. This sample comprises about 190,000 clones, roughly 80% of them detected only once. The top ten clonotypes cover approximately 3% of the sample. The sample consisted of PBMCs or T cells enriched from blood (not recorded which). These receptors all come from a woman aged 25 to 45 who had recovered from COVID-19.

The chain is built from TRBV2 and TRBJ1-5, with TRBD1 matching over 10 bases. The length of the CDR3 is 15 residues. V dropped 5 bases and J dropped 6; count of bases not matched to a gene: 7. Germline V CDR1 and CDR2: SNHLY, FYNNEI. The CDR3 DNA sequence: TGTGCCAGCAGTTTCGGGACAGGGGTCACTCAGCCCCAGCATTTT. Residues: CASSFGTGVTQPQHF.

The V gene is TRBV11-1, the J gene TRBJ2-7; TRBD2 matches 14 bases. CDR3 length equals 16 residues. Trimming cost V 1 base and J 1 base; bases outside gene matches: 0. The germline V gene has CDR1 SGHAT and CDR2 FQDESV (reference sequence). CDR3 protein: CASSLGTSGRSYEQYF. CDR3 DNA sequence: TGTGCCAGCAGCTTAGGGACTAGCGGGAGGTCCTACGAGCAGTACTTC.

The chain links TRBV30 to TRBJ2-2; D might be TRBD1 (5 bases). CDR3 length: 15 residues. Between the trimmed V and J ends, which lost 3 bases and 5 bases, there was a span of 16 bases. Germline-derived CDR1 and CDR2 are GTSNPN and SVGIG (reference sequence). The DNA for the CDR3 is TGTGCCTGGAGGTCCACAGGACCAGATACCGGGGAGCTGTTTTTT. Translated: CAWRSTGPDTGELFF.

V gene TRBV3-1 (or the pseudogene TRBV3-2) combines with J gene TRBJ2-1; 14 bases map to TRBD2. Germline V gene sequence: CDR1 LGHDT, CDR2 YNNKEL (reference sequence). V gave up 0 bases and J gave up 13 bases; unmatched junction bases: 11. The CDR3 totals 17 residues. CDR3 sequence: CASSQDLSTSGGAKQFF. As DNA, the CDR3 is TGTGCCAGCAGCCAAGATCTTTCGACTAGCGGGGGGGCCAAACAGTTCTTC.

There are a few counts of this clone. V gene TRBV6-5 combines with J gene TRBJ2-5, with 8 nucleotides matching TRBD2. The CDR3 consists of 13 residues. The germline V gene encodes CDR1 MNHEY and CDR2 SVGAGI. Unmatched junction bases numbered 4, after V lost 10 bases and J lost 0 bases. The CDR3 region is CATRGGYQETQYF. The CDR3 coding sequence is TGTGCCACTCGGGGGGGGTACCAAGAGACCCAGTACTTC.

CDR3: CASSSGDRGLSNTEAFF. The CDR3 nucleotides read TGTGCCAGCAGTTCAGGGGACAGGGGTTTGAGTAACACTGAAGCTTTCTTT. The chain employs TRBV28 and TRBJ1-1; 10 bases line up with TRBD1. The CDR3 is made up of 17 amino acids. The ends lost 4 bases at V and 2 bases at J; junction bases unmatched: 10. CDR1 and CDR2 from the germline V gene are MDHEN and SYDVKM.

The gene calls are TRBV7-8 and TRBJ2-3; 8 nucleotides agree with TRBD1. Germline-derived CDR1 and CDR2 are SGHVS and FQNEAQ. The CDR3 loop spans 14 amino acids. V lost 1 base, J lost 4 bases, and 1 base stayed unmatched. CDR3 loop: CASSLDRGADTQYF. The CDR3 DNA is TGTGCCAGCAGCTTAGACAGGGGGGCAGATACGCAGTATTTT.

The chain employs TRBV18 and TRBJ2-1; D is ambiguous. CDR1 KGHSH and CDR2 LQKENI come from the germline V gene. The CDR3 sequence is 16 residues long. The germline V and J ends were trimmed by 6 bases and 5 bases, with 20 bases remaining between them. The CDR3, as DNA: TGTGCCAGCTCCCTTGGGCCCTCACCCTCTCACAATGAGCAGTTCTTC. As protein: CASSLGPSPSHNEQFF.

This chain uses TRBV4-2 with TRBJ1-6, with a weak D call TRBD1 (5 bases). Trimming left V 4 bases short and J 10 bases short, with 20 bases between. CDR3 length: 16 residues. CDR1 LGHNA and CDR2 YNFKEQ come from the germline V gene. CDR3 sequence (DNA): TGTGCCAGCAGCCCTACCGGTGGCAGGGTGAAGTCACCCCTCCACTTT. Protein product: CASSPTGGRVKSPLHF.

There are a few counts of this clone. The CDR3 sequence is CASSQRDRGSEKLFF. CDR3 coding DNA: TGTGCCAGCAGCCAAAGGGACAGGGGAAGTGAAAAACTGTTTTTT. The chain has TRBV3-1 (or the pseudogene TRBV3-2) and TRBJ1-4; 10 bases fit TRBD1. This CDR3 contains 15 residues. V shed 2 bases, J shed 7 bases, and the junction held 4 bases outside the gene matches. Germline V gene lookup returns CDR1 LGHDT and CDR2 YNNKEL (reference sequence).